The present T cell receptor beta chain was sequenced within a study of cytomegalovirus exposure and HLA in healthy donors (TCRdb year 2017). Regarding the study in general: An earlier analysis of about 530 of the donors reported approximately 260 Gb of sequence data and 95 million to 130 million unique TCR beta sequences obtained from 180 million or so T cells. Around 320 gigabases of sequencing data and 70 million to 85 million unique TCR sequences were included in an early release covering about 600 HLA-typed donors. Among the roughly 400 genotyped donors, about 85% belonged to the genetic ancestry cluster associated with self-reported Caucasian donors. The study aimed to test whether cataloging public T cell receptors could reveal signatures of past pathogen exposure. The study used immunosequencing to profile the T cell repertoires of approximately 640 subjects and linked those repertoires to cytomegalovirus serostatus. A separate validation cohort of approximately 120 different subjects was used in addition to the 666-subject first cohort. To predict cytomegalovirus infection status, the study brought together high-throughput TCR immunosequencing, statistical association of individual TCRs with disease status, and machine learning. A later analysis re-examined previously published TCR beta repertoires from around 670 donors and added high-resolution HLA genotyping to investigate patterns of TCR occurrence. The later analysis used no new phenotypic data to find candidate immune exposures, relying instead on TCR beta sequences and their occurrence across donors. In an earlier analysis of roughly 600 of the donors, high-throughput TCR beta sequencing was used to judge whether each TCR beta V gene segment behaved as functional or pseudogenic. Alongside the repertoire data, information on donor age, sex, ethnicity and CMV serostatus was compiled. A later genetic analysis used genome-wide SNP genotypes for 398 of the 666 donors, treating that subset as a discovery cohort. Every repertoire in the discovery cohort had been generated on one and the same sequencing platform. HLA typing covered class I and class II loci at four-digit resolution. The number of typed donors differed by locus: about 620-640 for A, B, C, DRB1 and DQB1; some 540 for DQA1; about 600 for DPA1; and roughly 490 for DPB1. Four or five DR-DQ haplotypes were handled as single units for association and clustering, since linkage in the cohort was strong. Among approximately 370 genotyped donors of the cohort, an average of about 220,000 unique TCR beta nucleotide sequences was sequenced per donor, of which 15% to 20% were non-productive.

The cohort was made up of under 800 healthy bone marrow donors. At the time of sampling, all cohort members were nominally healthy, though unrecorded immune exposures were likely present. The donor was CMV seronegative and belonged to the group of under 400 seronegative cohort members. Each donor provided a peripheral blood sample, and peripheral blood mononuclear cells were used for TCR beta sequencing. The Qiagen DNeasy Blood Extraction Kit was used to extract genomic DNA from the blood cell samples. From cysteine to phenylalanine, the CDR3 is 17 amino acids long. The entry retains the CDR3 DNA only, 51 bases that are in frame from base 1. The germline V gene yields MDHEN for CDR1 and SYDVKM for CDR2. The V end gives up 6 bases and the J end 5 bases, leaving 16 bases in the junction not matched to a gene. To prepare the library, the immunoSEQ multiplex PCR assay was applied. For the multiplex PCR, a mixture combining 60 forward primers for TCR Vbeta segments and 13 reverse primers for TCR Jbeta segments was used. The CDR3 region of rearranged TCR beta genes was amplified from genomic DNA with a multiplex PCR assay. Amplified TCR beta libraries were sequenced as 87-base-pair reads on the Illumina HiSeq System. The study's own analysis went as follows. A later analysis tallied roughly 76 million unique TCR beta chains across the 700 or so repertoires, and about 12 million of those chains were shared by two or more donors. Raw reads were error-corrected and collapsed into unique sequences by a nearest-neighbor algorithm in which closely related sequences were merged to remove PCR and sequencing errors. To assign V, D and J gene segments, CDR3 sequences were aligned to IMGT reference sequences. For a sequence to be retained, a match of at least six nucleotides was required to both a V gene segment and a J gene segment. Rearrangements were called productive when the CDR3 lacked stop codons and stayed in frame with V and J; all others were non-productive. CDR3 was defined by IMGT convention, running from the second conserved V-encoded cysteine to the conserved J-encoded phenylalanine. Sequences without an unambiguous match to a single V gene segment were excluded from the earlier analysis of a few hundred of the donors. In an earlier analysis of about 590 of the donors, a V segment was called functional when productive rearrangements were above 56.7%, and segregating when the standard deviation between donors exceeded 5%. A statistical classification framework was built for diagnosing cytomegalovirus status from the catalog of TCR beta chain sequences. A later analysis assigned V and J genes by comparing TCR nucleotide sequences with IMGT/GENE-DB human TR gene sequences. The TCRdist pipeline was used in a later analysis to assign CDR3 sequences and most-parsimonious VDJ recombination scenarios. In a later analysis, each TCR beta chain was defined by its CDR3 amino acid sequence together with its V-gene family, and reads lacking a unique V-gene family were excluded. To address suspected cross-contamination and a sequencing artifact, a later analysis removed under 600 highly shared, low-generation-probability nucleotide sequences. For each public chain, a later analysis derived a clonal expansion index from normalized ranks of inferred template counts within each repertoire. In a later analysis, generation probabilities were computed using a VDJ recombination model fitted to out-of-frame rearrangements, and the results were checked against IGoR. In a later analysis, TCR-TCR, TCR-HLA and TCR-CMV co-occurrence was scored with hypergeometric tests, and a repertoire-size bias correction was applied to TCR pairs. False discovery rates were estimated in a later analysis by permuting HLA or CMV assignments 20 times. In a later analysis, co-occurring TCRs were grouped with DBSCAN, and TCRdist sequence similarity was added when clustering was performed within HLA-allele-positive subsets. Repertoires with fewer than 30,000 or more than 120,000 public chains, plus five repertoires with anomalous nucleotide sharing, were excluded from co-occurrence clustering. Not all clones reach the TCRdb copy of this immuneACCESS table, which keeps in-frame sequences only. Checked studies attribute under half of the gap to unresolved V genes and leave the rest unexplained. That table supplies the V and J calls and clone size; D and trimming were determined from the DNA. For this sample the table gives 100,000 to 150,000 clones, of which approximately 80% were detected only once. Clones ranked in the top ten supply roughly 3.5% of the sample.

For this clone: Its cognate antigen has yet to be identified. The record has no base qualities; no much larger clone is one base away.

Study-wide findings and limitations: A further reported finding was that TCR beta sequences accurately predicted the HLA-A and HLA-B alleles for most subjects in the first cohort. The authors suggested that the approach could potentially be generalized to other disease states and immunological phenotypes. Only TCR beta chains were sequenced in this cohort, and the absence of alpha or paired-chain data limited detectable features. V-gene and J-gene trimming of TCR beta chains was associated with a missense DCLRE1C variant in a later genetic analysis, and the association was replicated in an independent cohort. Broadly in line with IMGT annotations, most TCR beta V segments showed up in productive rearrangements about 87% or about 30% of the time in an earlier analysis of 450 to 750 of the donors. CMV serostatus was the only immune exposure information available for the cohort. Because the 87-base-pair reads could not distinguish some IMGT-functional V segments, including TRBV6-2 and TRBV6-3, those segments were excluded. When HLA alleles, especially DR and DQ, strongly co-occurred, attributing TCR associations to individual alleles was difficult. Specific HLA alleles were associated with 16,951 TCR beta sequences at a false discovery rate of 0.05 in a later analysis. Sequencing depth was assumed to be roughly uniform across donors in the presence/absence analyses, though that assumption may not hold. Because counts were too low, seventeen rarely observed V segments, including chromosome 9 orphons, were excluded from the earlier analysis of several hundred of the donors. Linkage disequilibrium might explain the correlated functional status among segregating V segments, but an unknown experimental factor could not be ruled out. A group of highly shared sequence variants was considered likely to be a technical artifact of the sequencing pipeline. Because some donors lacked HLA typing at each locus, the association tests relied only on the typed subset. In the study, around 150 TCR beta chains were listed as associated with cytomegalovirus. In a later analysis, HLA-associated TCR beta chains showed more clonal expansion and lower generation probabilities than non-associated chains that were equally common. According to a later genetic analysis, donors in an Asian-associated ancestry cluster had fewer N-insertions in productive TCRs than the approximately 700-donor mean. Several of the top co-occurrence clusters appeared to be linked to parvovirus B19, influenza, CMV and Epstein-Barr virus, according to a later analysis. Three of the identified cytomegalovirus-associated TCR beta chains were confirmed in vitro to be specific for cytomegalovirus antigens. In a later analysis, the rate of TCR association differed among HLA loci, with DRB1 alleles having the most associated TCRs and HLA-C alleles having the fewest. The classifier was reported to diagnose cytomegalovirus status with high specificity and sensitivity in both the original cohort and the validation cohort. In a later analysis, most CMV-associated TCR beta chains were found to appear HLA-restricted, with HLA associations seemingly driven largely by CMV exposure. Most TCR sequences were observed very rarely across donors, whereas some public TCRs were present in many individuals.

This receptor was taken from a man aged 40-50 years in good health and CMV-seronegative. The V and J genes are TRBV28 and TRBJ2-5, with TRBD2 identical over 9 junction bases. Sequencing input: PBMCs. The base sequence is TGTGCCAGCAGCCTCACGAGCGGGGGGACCGTCCGGGAGACCCAGTACTTC. It encodes CASSLTSGGTVRETQYF.